The text below deals with one T cell receptor beta chain. The CDR3 is 16 residues long. Germline V gives CDR1 GTSNPN, CDR2 SVGIG (reference sequence). The data were obtained in a study of radiation and T cells in renal cell carcinoma. Time point described: blood 2 weeks post-SBRT. As for treatment: 15 Gy SBRT to primary tumor, nephrectomy 4 weeks later. After SBRT, blood was collected at 2 and 4 weeks, plus baseline. Clear cell pathology was present in this patient's renal cell carcinoma. Assay: immunoSEQ multiplex PCR; the TCRdb copy retains only in-frame clones and omits some. The sample lists 150,000 to 180,000 clones, roughly 86% seen once, with 10% to 15% in the top ten.

The TCR originated in a woman aged 50 to 60 with renal cell carcinoma. This chain links TRBV30 with TRBJ2-5; 7 positions agree with TRBD2. The last part of the DNA fits TRBJ2-7 better; the J call may be wrong. Specimen: blood, collected from a patient whose treatment included radiotherapy and nephrectomy. DNA for the CDR3: TGTGCCTGGAGTGTAGGGAGGGCTAGCGGCCCCCGCGAGCAGTACTTC. Its translation is CAWSVGRASGPREQYF.